This T cell receptor beta chain originates from a study of vaccination and CD4 T cells after COVID-19. As for the study in general: Every culture used as a control got a CEFX pool, an HIV-1 Nef pool, or no peptide.

The treatment here: roughly 11-day PBMC culture with coronavirus spike peptide pools or control peptides (ViraFEST assay). In regard to this clonotype: Its antigen remains unknown.

Trimming cost V 6 bases and J 5 bases; bases outside gene matches: 5. The CDR3 spans 15 residues. Per the germline V gene, CDR1 is MNHNS and CDR2 is SASEGT. The Oncomine TCR Beta short-read assay was applied to DNA of cultured CD4+ T cells. TCRdb re-analysed the PCR reads in MiXCR, keeping a single row per CDR3 protein. Here the sample spans over 9,500 distinct CDR3 sequences, over 50% being singletons. This chain connects TRBV6-1 to TRBJ2-1; 12 bases are shared with TRBD2. Sequencing used CD4+ T cells from blood, cultured in vitro. The TCR sequence derives from a human donor who had recovered from COVID-19. The CDR3 spells CASRRGLAGNNEQFF. The DNA for the CDR3 is TGTGCCAGCAGACGCGGACTAGCGGGAAACAATGAGCAGTTCTTC.